This TCR beta chain was sequenced for a study of beta chain features in type 1 diabetes. Points from the study as a whole: Comparison showed that naive, central memory and Treg TCRB repertoires appeared more similar among patients than among healthy donors. Insertions were fewer and deletions more numerous at VDJ junctions in type 1 diabetes patients.

TCRB transcripts that were expressed got sequenced, as all of the isolated RNA had been reverse transcribed. Here immunoSEQ multiplex PCR was the method, and the copy in TCRdb shows in-frame clones only, minus some. Of about 620,000 clones in the sample, 15% were seen once. A remark on this clone: Its specificity is unknown.

Based on CD45RO/CCR7/CD25/CD127/CD95/CD27, CD4+ regulatory, stem cell-like memory, naive and central memory cells were sorted. J lost 10 bases, V lost 3 bases, and 6 bases had no gene match. Germline V lookup: CDR1 SGHRS, CDR2 YFSETQ. This CDR3 has 14 amino acids. Material: naive CD4+ T cells from blood. The TCR was taken from a man between 18 and 29 years old in good health. This rearrangement joins TRBV5-1 to TRBJ2-2, with 10 bases matching TRBD1. The CDR3 region is CASSWGQGREELFF. The DNA for the CDR3 is TGCGCCAGCAGCTGGGGACAGGGGAGAGAGGAGCTGTTTTTT. Filled out from reference TRBV5-1 and TRBJ2-2, the complete variable domain reads KAGVTQTPRYLIKTRGQQVTLSCSPISGHRSVSWYQQTPGQGLQFLFEYFSETQRNKGNFPGRFSGRQFSNSRSEMNVSTLELGDSALYLCASSWGQGREELFFGEGSRLTVL.